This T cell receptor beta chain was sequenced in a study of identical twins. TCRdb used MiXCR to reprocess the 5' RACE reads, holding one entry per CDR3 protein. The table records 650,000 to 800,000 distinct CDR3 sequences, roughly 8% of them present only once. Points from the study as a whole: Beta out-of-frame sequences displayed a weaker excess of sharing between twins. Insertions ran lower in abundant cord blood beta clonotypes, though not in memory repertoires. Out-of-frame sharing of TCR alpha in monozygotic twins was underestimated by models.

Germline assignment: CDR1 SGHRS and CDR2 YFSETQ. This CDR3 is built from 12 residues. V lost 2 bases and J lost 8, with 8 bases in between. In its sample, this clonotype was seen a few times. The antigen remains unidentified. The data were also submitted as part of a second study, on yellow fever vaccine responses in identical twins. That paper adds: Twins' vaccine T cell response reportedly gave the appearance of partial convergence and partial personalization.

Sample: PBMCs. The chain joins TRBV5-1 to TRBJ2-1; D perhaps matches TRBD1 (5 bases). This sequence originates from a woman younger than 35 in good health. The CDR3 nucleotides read TGCGCCAGCAGCTTTGAAGGGGATGAGCAGTTCTTC. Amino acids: CASSFEGDEQFF.